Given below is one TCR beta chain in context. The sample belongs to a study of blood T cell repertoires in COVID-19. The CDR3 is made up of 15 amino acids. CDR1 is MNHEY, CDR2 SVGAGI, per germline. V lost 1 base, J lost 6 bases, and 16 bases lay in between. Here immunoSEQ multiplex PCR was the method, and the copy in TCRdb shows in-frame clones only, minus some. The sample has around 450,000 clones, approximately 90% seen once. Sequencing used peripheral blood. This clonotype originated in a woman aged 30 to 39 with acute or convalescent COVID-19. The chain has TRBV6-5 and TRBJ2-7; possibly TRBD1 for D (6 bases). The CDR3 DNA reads TGTGCCAGCAGTTACTTGGGGGCGTTGGCTCGCGAGCAGTACTTC. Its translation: CASSYLGALAREQYF.